One sample yielded the 17 T cell receptor beta chains listed below, sequenced in a study of T cells expressing NK-cell markers (dated by TCRdb to the early 2020s). Receptor libraries were prepared by 5' RACE. The sequencer listed for this sample is Illumina HiSeq 2000. TCRdb reanalyzed the reads, keeping one entry per CDR3 protein sequence and omitting DNA. The sample's clone listing holds about 460,000 distinct CDR3 sequences. The leading ten clones occupy more than 1.4% of the sample. Sequences were obtained from blood T cells: a sorted CD56 or NKG2C T cell subset, CD4+ or CD8+ T cells, or bulk PBMC T cells (not recorded which). Receptors originate from a woman aged 45 to 65 in good health. Donor details come from another sample of the same person, matched by shared clones.

V gene TRBV6-5 combines with J gene TRBJ2-7; absent DNA, TCRdb's TRBD1 call cannot be checked. CDR1 MNHEY and CDR2 SVGAGI come from the germline V gene. The CDR3 has 14 amino acids. CDR3 region: CASTAPGTGRLQYF.

V is TRBV29-1 and J is TRBJ2-7; without DNA, the TCRdb call of TRBD1 cannot be checked. Per germline, CDR1 SQVTM and CDR2 ANQGSEA. The CDR3 runs 12 residues. The CDR3 sequence: CSVSETVYEQYF.

This chain joins TRBV24-1 and TRBJ2-5; the TCRdb call, TRBD2, lacks DNA for checking. Per germline, CDR1 KGHDR and CDR2 SFDVKD. The CDR3 contains 13 residues. The CDR3 loop reads CATSDGRGETQYF.

The J gene is TRBJ2-1, the V gene TRBV7-8; as DNA is missing, the TRBD2 call by TCRdb cannot be tested. Germline lookup yields CDR1 SGHVS and CDR2 FQNEAQ. This CDR3 region has 15 residues. The CDR3 loop reads CASSPEAASWYEQFF.

V and J are TRBV15 and TRBJ1-5; TCRdb returns TRBD1, unconfirmable since there is no DNA. The CDR3 has 18 amino acids. Germline V gives CDR1 LNHNV, CDR2 YYDKDF (reference sequence). CDR3 amino acids: CATSREKAFGQGHQPQHF. Based on the CDR3 plus reference TRBV15 and TRBJ1-5, the full variable domain is DAMVIQNPRYQVTQFGKPVTLSCSQTLNHNVMYWYQQKSSQAPKLLFHYYDKDFNNEADTPDNFQSRRPNTSFCFLDIRSPGLGDTAMYLCATSREKAFGQGHQPQHFGDGTRLSIL.

This chain links TRBV29-1 with TRBJ2-1. CDR1 is SQVTM and CDR2 is ANQGSEA in the germline V gene. This CDR3 region has 12 residues. CDR3 sequence: CSVVIGSWEQFF.

The rearrangement joins TRBV10-3 to TRBJ1-1. CDR1 is ENHRY, CDR2 SYGVKD, per germline. CDR3 length: 14 amino acids. CDR3: CATWNTTGSTEAFF.

The CDR3 reads CASSQAIYEQFF. The rearrangement uses TRBV3-1 and TRBJ2-1. CDR3 length: 12 amino acids. In germline, CDR1 is LGHDT, CDR2 YNNKEL (reference sequence).

The chain combines TRBV2 with TRBJ2-1; TCRdb reports TRBD1, a call that lacks DNA to check it against. The length of the CDR3 is 14 residues. Germline lookup yields CDR1 SNHLY and CDR2 FYNNEI. This CDR3 is CASIVAPNPGEQFF.

V and J are TRBV10-2 and TRBJ2-1. This CDR3 spans 12 amino acids. CDR1 is WSHSY and CDR2 is SAAADI in the germline V gene. The chain's CDR3 is CASSEWDNEQFF.

The chain employs TRBV5-1 and TRBJ2-1; TCRdb's D call, TRBD2, is unchecked because there is no DNA. This CDR3 has 17 amino acids. From germline, CDR1 is SGHRS and CDR2 YFSETQ. The CDR3 loop is CASSVRTSGESYNEQFF.

The CDR3: CASSLPGTQAETQYF. This chain joins TRBV2 and TRBJ2-5; without DNA, the TCRdb call of TRBD2 cannot be checked. This CDR3 has 15 amino acids. Germline CDR1 is SNHLY and CDR2 is FYNNEI.

The chain uses TRBV5-1 and TRBJ2-5; absent DNA, TCRdb's TRBD1 call cannot be checked. Germline-derived CDR1 and CDR2 are SGHRS and YFSETQ. The CDR3 is made up of 16 amino acids. The CDR3 sequence is CASSHDFGQGRGTQYF.

V gene TRBV5-1 combines with J gene TRBJ2-2. This CDR3 spans 14 amino acids. Germline lookup yields CDR1 SGHRS and CDR2 YFSETQ. CDR3 sequence reads: CASSLDGPTGELFF.

The gene calls are TRBV10-1 and TRBJ2-3; the TCRdb call, TRBD2, lacks DNA for checking. The germline V gene has CDR1 WNHNN and CDR2 SYGVQD (reference sequence). This CDR3 is 14 amino acids long. CDR3 protein: CASSESLTSETQYF.

The chain uses TRBV7-2 and TRBJ1-5. The CDR3 sequence is 16 residues long. Germline loops: CDR1 SGHTA, CDR2 FQGNSA. CDR3 in amino acids: CASSFGQGGFNQPQHF. Variable domain in full (rest from reference TRBV7-2 and TRBJ1-5): GAGVSQSPSNKVTEKGKDVELRCDPISGHTALYWYRQSLGQGLEFLIYFQGNSAPDKSGLPSDRFSAERTGGSVSTLTIQRTQQEDSAVYLCASSFGQGGFNQPQHFGDGTRLSIL.

J is TRBJ2-3 and V is TRBV20-1; TCRdb's D call, TRBD2, is unchecked because there is no DNA. The germline gives CDR1 DFQATT, CDR2 SNEGSKA (reference sequence). The CDR3 consists of 18 residues. CDR3 protein: CSARGPPSGKTSTDTQYF.